The 21 T cell receptor beta chains given below trace back to one sample, sequenced in a study of blood T cell repertoires in COVID-19. Clones were sequenced by immunoSEQ multiplex PCR, and TCRdb holds only the in-frame ones, with some missing. The data contain over 150,000 clones, around 84% of them singletons. Sequencing was carried out using peripheral blood. The receptors were gathered from a man aged 45 to 65 with active or convalescent COVID-19.

This clone was detected a few times. V and J are TRBV29-1 and TRBJ1-1; TRBD1 matches 9 bases. The CDR3 length is 13 residues. V gave up 7 bases and J gave up 3 bases; unmatched junction bases: 6. Per germline, CDR1 SQVTM and CDR2 ANQGSEA. The CDR3 nucleotides read TGCAGCGGCGCACGGGACAGGGACACTGAAGCTTTCTTT. Amino acids: CSGARDRDTEAFF.

The CDR3 protein is CASTQGLANYGYTF. Written as DNA, the CDR3 is TGTGCCAGCACGCAGGGTCTAGCTAACTATGGCTACACCTTC. V is TRBV2 and J is TRBJ1-2; TRBD1 might be the D (5 bases). The CDR3 extends over 14 amino acids. Germline values: CDR1 SNHLY, CDR2 FYNNEI. V dropped 7 bases and J dropped 0 bases, with 12 bases sitting between them.

The chain joins TRBV6-5 to TRBJ2-1; 15 bases are shared with TRBD2. The ends lost 5 bases at V and 7 bases at J; junction bases unmatched: 3. CDR3 size: 15 residues. Germline V CDR1 and CDR2: MNHEY, SVGAGI. The CDR3 region is CASSPGTSGGNEQFF. The CDR3 nucleotides read TGTGCCAGCAGTCCCGGGACTAGCGGGGGGAATGAGCAGTTCTTC.

Written as DNA, the CDR3 is TGTGCCAGCAGCCTGACAGGGTTAGGGACAGATACGCAGTATTTT. This sequence encodes CASSLTGLGTDTQYF. This chain connects TRBV27 to TRBJ2-3; 7 bases align to TRBD1. Germline values: CDR1 MNHEY, CDR2 SMNVEV (reference sequence). This CDR3 spans 15 amino acids. Trimming took 6 bases from V and 3 from J; bases not matched to a gene: 9.

V usage is TRBV14 and J usage is TRBJ1-1, with D hard to call. V shed 1 base and J shed 1 base, with 13 bases lying between them. Germline-derived CDR1 and CDR2 are SGHDN and FVKESK. There are 16 residues in the CDR3. In DNA, the CDR3 is TGTGCCAGCAGCCAAGTCGCGGCCAGAGAGAACACTGAAGCTTTCTTT. Translated, it gives CASSQVAARENTEAFF.

This clone was recorded only once. This rearrangement joins TRBV4-2 to TRBJ2-1, with 14 bases fitting TRBD2. Germline assignment: CDR1 LGHNA and CDR2 YNFKEQ. The CDR3 is 18 amino acids. V lost 0 bases to trimming and J lost 8 bases; unmatched junction nucleotides: 9. The CDR3 bases are TGTGCCAGCAGCCAAGAAAGATTCGGGACTAGCGGGGGCTATGAGCAGTTCTTC. Translation: CASSQERFGTSGGYEQFF.

The chain has TRBV30 and TRBJ1-1; D may be TRBD1 (5 bases). Germline V gene data show CDR1 as GTSNPN and CDR2 as SVGIG (reference sequence). V lost 4 bases, J lost 2 bases, and 14 bases lay in between. This CDR3 comprises 14 residues. As DNA, the CDR3 is TGTGCCTGGACCCGACAGCAAAGAAACACTGAAGCTTTCTTT. Protein: CAWTRQQRNTEAFF.

This chain uses TRBV2 with TRBJ1-5; no firm D call. V was trimmed by 4 bases and J by 6 bases, leaving 4 bases between them. CDR1 SNHLY and CDR2 FYNNEI come from the germline V gene. The CDR3 sequence is 11 residues long. CDR3 nucleotide sequence: TGTGCCAGCAGTGTCGGTCAGCCCCAGCATTTT. It yields the protein CASSVGQPQHF. Based on the CDR3 plus reference TRBV2 and TRBJ1-5, the full variable domain is EPEVTQTPSHQVTQMGQEVILRCVPISNHLYFYWYRQILGQKVEFLVSFYNNEISEKSEIFDDQFSVERPDGSNFTLKIRSTKLEDSAMYFCASSVGQPQHFGDGTRLSIL.

This clone was counted a single time. The chain joins TRBV9 to TRBJ2-7; 9 nucleotides line up with TRBD1. The ends lost 4 bases at V and 6 bases at J; junction bases unmatched: 8. Germline CDR1 SGDLS, CDR2 YYNGEE. There are 14 residues in the CDR3. CDR3 residues: CASSPGTGSAEQYF. CDR3 bases: TGTGCCAGCAGCCCCGGGACAGGGTCGGCCGAGCAGTACTTC.

V gene TRBV6-5 combines with J gene TRBJ2-7; D gene unclear. The CDR3 loop spans 11 amino acids. V was clipped by 4 bases and J by 3 bases, with 4 bases between them. Germline values: CDR1 MNHEY, CDR2 SVGAGI. The CDR3, as DNA: TGTGCCAGCAGTTTTAACTACGAGCAGTACTTC. This encodes CASSFNYEQYF.

The chain is built from TRBV7-3 and TRBJ2-1; D is unclear. This CDR3 is 13 amino acids long. With 5 bases removed from V and 10 bases from J, the gap between germline ends came to 15 bases. Germline-derived CDR1 and CDR2 are SGHTA and FQGTGA. This CDR3 reads CASSPRIEEEQFF. CDR3 coding DNA: TGTGCCAGCAGCCCGAGGATTGAGGAGGAGCAGTTCTTC.

The V gene is TRBV7-9, the J gene TRBJ2-1; 10 positions agree with TRBD2. The CDR3 contains 15 residues. CDR1 and CDR2 from the germline V gene are SEHNR and FQNEAQ (reference sequence). The junction had 3 bases not matched to a gene; V was cut back by 5 bases and J by 2 bases. CDR3 protein: CASSPLAGAYNEQFF. The CDR3 DNA sequence: TGTGCCAGCAGCCCGCTAGCGGGGGCCTACAATGAGCAGTTCTTC.

This sequence joins TRBV5-6 and TRBJ1-2, with 12 bases matching TRBD1. Germline V lookup: CDR1 SGHDT, CDR2 YYEEEE. The CDR3 length is 15 residues. Trimming cost V 2 bases and J 7 bases; bases outside gene matches: 6. CDR3 loop: CASSFTGTGGTGYTF. The CDR3 DNA reads as TGTGCCAGCAGCTTCACCGGGACAGGGGGCACTGGCTACACCTTC.

The chain carries TRBV5-1 and TRBJ1-5; D is perhaps TRBD1 (6 bases). This CDR3 spans 15 amino acids. Germline values: CDR1 SGHRS, CDR2 YFSETQ. V lost 4 bases, J lost 3 bases, and 14 bases lay in between. Here the CDR3 reads CASSLEQGPNQPQHF. The CDR3 DNA reads TGCGCCAGCAGCCTAGAACAGGGTCCCAATCAGCCCCAGCATTTT.

The chain links TRBV5-4 to TRBJ2-4; TRBD1 aligns across 11 bases. The CDR3 is 14 residues long. With V trimmed by 0 bases and J by 9 bases, 2 bases remained unmatched. Germline values: CDR1 SGHNT, CDR2 YYREEE (reference sequence). Here the CDR3 reads CASSLEGQGVIQYF. In nucleotides, the CDR3 is TGTGCCAGCAGCTTGGAGGGACAGGGGGTCATTCAGTACTTC. Filled out from reference TRBV5-4 and TRBJ2-4, the complete variable domain reads ETGVTQSPTHLIKTRGQQVTLRCSSQSGHNTVSWYQQALGQGPQFIFQYYREEENGRGNFPPRFSGLQFPNYSSELNVNALELDDSALYLCASSLEGQGVIQYFGAGTRLSVL.

The chain is built from TRBV19 and TRBJ1-5, with D perhaps matching TRBD1 (5 bases). Germline lookup yields CDR1 LNHDA and CDR2 SQIVND (reference sequence). This CDR3 is built from 17 residues. Trimming shortened V by 0 bases and J by 0 bases, and 12 bases separated the two germline ends. CDR3 DNA sequence: TGTGCCAGTAGTATAGATTCTACAGGCTATAGCAATCAGCCCCAGCATTTT. It translates to CASSIDSTGYSNQPQHF.

This chain uses TRBV12-3 or TRBV12-4 with TRBJ2-7; TRBD1 agrees at 7 bases. The ends lost 4 bases at V and 4 bases at J; junction bases unmatched: 1. The CDR3 covers 12 residues. The CDR3 sequence is CASSYRGYEQYF. The DNA of the CDR3 is TGTGCCAGCAGTTACAGGGGTTACGAGCAGTACTTC.

The table lists this clone with a count of one. The gene calls are TRBV13 and TRBJ2-2; 10 bases align to TRBD2. Germline V lookup: CDR1 PRHDT, CDR2 FYEKMQ (reference sequence). The CDR3 sequence is 16 residues long. V lost 5 bases and J lost 2; bases outside the gene matches: 5. This CDR3 is CASSTSGGANTGELFF. The CDR3 DNA is TGTGCCAGCAGCACCAGCGGGGGGGCTAACACCGGGGAGCTGTTTTTT.

The chain combines TRBV6-1 with TRBJ1-5; 8 bases map to TRBD1. The CDR3 is 16 amino acids. Per germline, CDR1 MNHNS and CDR2 SASEGT. V gave up 3 bases and J gave up 2 bases; unmatched junction bases: 6. Here the CDR3 reads CASSERTGQGNQPQHF. The CDR3 bases are TGTGCCAGCAGTGAGCGGACAGGGCAGGGCAATCAGCCCCAGCATTTT.

This clone was seen only a few times. The V gene is TRBV4-1, the J gene TRBJ2-3, with a tentative D call TRBD1 (5 bases). CDR3 length: 15 amino acids. Trimming removed 1 base at V and 5 bases at J, with 13 bases between. Germline assignment: CDR1 MGHRA and CDR2 YSYEKL. The CDR3 DNA is TGCGCCAGCAGCCAAGGGCGGACACGCCGAGATACGCAGTATTTT. Amino acids: CASSQGRTRRDTQYF.

The chain joins TRBV19 to TRBJ1-2; TRBD1 agrees at 7 bases. Germline CDR1 and CDR2: LNHDA and SQIVND (reference sequence). This CDR3 comprises 10 residues. The CDR3 loop reads CNRGNYGYTF. CDR3 coding DNA: TGTAACAGGGGTAACTATGGCTACACCTTC.